This T cell receptor (beta chain) was captured in a study of patients and donors after allogeneic stem cell transplantation (dated by TCRdb to the early 2020s). This clonotype turned up a few times. Its antigen remains undetermined. Base-call qualities are not available, and no considerably larger clone is one nucleotide away. Library preparation employed RT-PCR. Sequencing instrument: NextSeq 550. The raw public reads went through TCRdb reprocessing: fastp at Q25, MiXCR clone calling, in-frame beta chains kept. Every distinct CDR3 protein forms one entry, paired with its most common genes and DNA. The sample table holds around 170,000 distinct CDR3 sequences, of which 24% were seen once. The ten largest clones represent roughly 25% of the sample. The source material was blood, either unsorted or a sorted T cell fraction (not recorded which). The sequence came from a human donor who was either an allogeneic HSCT recipient or a stem cell or donor lymphocyte infusion donor (not recorded which). It is not recorded whose cells these are; they may come from a transplant donor.

Read as DNA, the sequence is TGCGCCAGCAGCTTGTATCTCTCGGGGGGAGTGTGCTTGTTCTTC. It codes for CASSLYLSGGVCLFF. Recombination linked TRBV5-1 to TRBJ2-1; 7 central nucleotides agree with TRBD2. Trimming accounts for 1 base at V and 15 bases at J, while the number of junction bases matched to no gene is 16. For CDR1 and CDR2, the germline V gene lists SGHRS and YFSETQ. The CDR3 runs 15 amino acids, cysteine and phenylalanine included. CDR3 DNA is the only sequence kept; it has 45 bases, read in frame from the first base.